This T cell receptor (beta chain) was sequenced in a study of T and B cells in COVID-19 patients. Study at large: About 90% of the roughly 20 active-infection patients had comorbidities associated with unfavorable COVID-19 outcome. Findings of the study overall: Sorted SARS-CoV-2-responsive or tetramer+ T cells and CD4+, regulatory and CD8+ subsets were not yet sequenced. At recovery TRB diversity and richness exceeded healthy donors, after highly clonal active COVID-19 repertoires. The recovered cohort had approximately 2,000 exclusive TCR clusters, including approximately 31 low generation probability clusters.

TRB rearrangements were amplified by multiplex PCR with BIOMED2 TRB-A/B primers. TCRdb passed the multiplex PCR reads through MiXCR, listing each CDR3 protein once. This sample has about 8,000 distinct CDR3 sequences, with about 28% found just once. Blood genomic DNA input for TRB amplification was roughly 250-550 ng. The CDR3 extends over 11 amino acids. Germline values: CDR1 MNHNY, CDR2 SVGAGI (reference sequence). V lost 6 bases and J 4 bases, leaving 5 bases between the germline ends. This clonotype is medium-sized within its sample. Its antigen is unidentified. This receptor was identified in a human donor who had recovered from COVID-19. This chain links TRBV6-6 with TRBJ2-3, with D maybe TRBD2 (5 bases). Input material: blood. CDR3 in amino acids: CASRGADTQYF. Here the CDR3 DNA reads TGTGCCAGCAGGGGAGCAGATACGCAGTATTTT.